This T cell receptor beta chain was obtained from a study of T-cell memory formation after mild COVID-19. TCRdb passed the 5' RACE reads through MiXCR, listing each CDR3 protein once. This table has fewer than 700,000 distinct CDR3 sequences, around 17% appearing once. The CDR3 consists of 19 residues. V lost 1 base, J lost 2 bases, and 21 bases lay in between. Germline loops: CDR1 SGHTA, CDR2 FQGNSA. The source of this sequence is an adult woman who had mild COVID-19 (a few samples of this study predate the infection). Cell type and time point are not known. The chain recombines TRBV7-2 with TRBJ1-5; TRBD1 might be the D (6 bases). What was sequenced was PBMCs or a T cell subset sorted from them (not recorded which). The CDR3 DNA follows: TGTGCCAGCAGCTTAGACTCGACAGACCGCCCAGGGGGCAATCAGCCCCAGCATTTT. It encodes CASSLDSTDRPGGNQPQHF. The full variable domain, with the rest looked up from reference TRBV7-2 and TRBJ1-5, is GAGVSQSPSNKVTEKGKDVELRCDPISGHTALYWYRQSLGQGLEFLIYFQGNSAPDKSGLPSDRFSAERTGGSVSTLTIQRTQQEDSAVYLCASSLDSTDRPGGNQPQHFGDGTRLSIL.